The 7 T cell receptor beta chains listed next were all sequenced from one sample in a study of blood T cell repertoires in COVID-19. Method: immunoSEQ multiplex PCR; TCRdb's copy keeps in-frame clones and lacks some. The sample carries a few hundred thousand clones, about 87% recorded once. Sequences were obtained from PBMCs or T cells enriched from blood (not recorded which). These receptors originate from a woman in her forties or fifties who had recovered from COVID-19.

The chain links TRBV4-2 to TRBJ1-2; no definite D call. CDR3 size: 15 residues. Germline V CDR1 and CDR2: LGHNA, YNFKEQ. V gave up 1 base and J gave up 6 bases, with 15 bases separating them. The CDR3 region is CASSQGFARRDGYTF. The CDR3 nucleotides read TGTGCCAGCAGCCAAGGGTTTGCCAGACGGGATGGCTACACCTTC.

This rearrangement joins TRBV23-1 to TRBJ1-2; D perhaps matches TRBD1 (6 bases). TRBV23-1 is an open reading frame, and its role is uncertain. The CDR3 length is 15 residues. V was pared by 2 bases and J by 8 bases, with 18 bases between. The CDR3 DNA follows: TGCGCCAGCAGTCAACCTGTCACGGCGGGGGGCGGCTACACCTTC. Amino acids: CASSQPVTAGGGYTF.

The table lists this clone with a count of one. The gene calls are TRBV12-2 and TRBJ2-1; no DNA check was done on the table's D call, TRBD2. TRBV12-2 is termed a pseudogene. The CDR3 is 17 amino acids. Here the CDR3 reads CASRLAASGGPPGEQFF. CDR3 coding DNA: TGTGCAAGTCGCTTAGCAGCGTCCGGGGGACCACCTGGTGAGCAGTTCTTC.

This clone occurred once. The V gene is TRBV5-6, the J gene TRBJ1-3; no reliable D call. The CDR3 has 17 residues. V was pared by 0 bases and J by 0 bases, with 13 bases between. Germline V CDR1 and CDR2: SGHDT, YYEEEE. The CDR3 reads CASSLAGGRYSGNTIYF. CDR3 DNA: TGTGCCAGCAGCTTGGCGGGTGGCCGTTACTCTGGAAACACCATATATTTT.

This clone showed up just a few times. The V call is TRBV6-4, the J call TRBJ2-1; TRBD2 agrees at 9 bases. The CDR3 runs 16 residues. CDR1 and CDR2 from the germline V gene are MRHNA and SNTAGT. V gave up 2 bases and J gave up 6 bases; unmatched junction bases: 8. The CDR3 protein is CASSDTGTSSPNEQFF. The DNA of the CDR3 is TGTGCCAGCAGTGACACCGGGACTAGCTCCCCCAATGAGCAGTTCTTC.

The chain joins TRBV5-8 to TRBJ1-5, with TRBD1 identical over 7 bases. Per the germline V gene, CDR1 is SGHTS and CDR2 is YDEGEE. Unmatched junction bases numbered 16, after V lost 6 bases and J lost 7 bases. The CDR3 totals 16 residues. The CDR3 loop is CASTYHRGVGRQPQHF. Written as DNA, the CDR3 is TGTGCCAGCACCTACCACAGGGGAGTAGGGCGACAGCCCCAGCATTTT.

The CDR3 nucleotides are TGCAGCGTTGAGGCCACTGAAGCTTTCTTT. Its translation: CSVEATEAFF. V and J are TRBV29-1 and TRBJ1-1, with D unresolved. From germline, CDR1 is SQVTM and CDR2 ANQGSEA. CDR3 length: 10 amino acids. Between the trimmed V and J ends, which lost 3 bases and 4 bases, there was a span of 3 bases.